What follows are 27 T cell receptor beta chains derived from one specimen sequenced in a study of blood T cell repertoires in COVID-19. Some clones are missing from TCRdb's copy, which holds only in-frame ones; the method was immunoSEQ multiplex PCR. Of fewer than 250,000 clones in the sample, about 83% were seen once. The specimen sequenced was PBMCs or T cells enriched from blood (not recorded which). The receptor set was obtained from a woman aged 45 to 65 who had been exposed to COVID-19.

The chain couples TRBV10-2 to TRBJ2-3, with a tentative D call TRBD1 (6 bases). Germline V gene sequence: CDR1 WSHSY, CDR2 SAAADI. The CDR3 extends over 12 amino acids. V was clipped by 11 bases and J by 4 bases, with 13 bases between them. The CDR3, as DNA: TGCGCCCTCAGGGGCCTCTCAGATACGCAGTATTTT. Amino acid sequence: CALRGLSDTQYF.

The CDR3 loop is CASSSNRGQETQYF. The CDR3 DNA reads TGTGCCAGCAGCTCGAACAGGGGACAAGAGACCCAGTACTTC. This sequence joins TRBV11-2 and TRBJ2-5; the match to TRBD1 covers 7 bases. Per germline, CDR1 SGHAT and CDR2 FQNNGV. The CDR3 is 14 residues long. The V and J ends lost 4 bases and 2 bases, in that order; junction bases with no gene match: 4.

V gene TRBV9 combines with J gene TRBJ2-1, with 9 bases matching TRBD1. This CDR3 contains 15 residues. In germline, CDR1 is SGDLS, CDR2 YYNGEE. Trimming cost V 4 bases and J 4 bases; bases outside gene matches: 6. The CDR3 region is CASSRGQGAYNEQFF. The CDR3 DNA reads TGTGCCAGCAGCCGGGGACAGGGAGCTTACAATGAGCAGTTCTTC.

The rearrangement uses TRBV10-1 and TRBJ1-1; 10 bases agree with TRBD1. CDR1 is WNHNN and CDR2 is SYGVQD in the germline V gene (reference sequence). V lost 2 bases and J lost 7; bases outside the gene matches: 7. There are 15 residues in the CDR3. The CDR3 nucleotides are TGCGCCAGCAGTGAGGGGCCTCGGGACAGGGGTGAAGCTTTCTTT. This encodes CASSEGPRDRGEAFF.

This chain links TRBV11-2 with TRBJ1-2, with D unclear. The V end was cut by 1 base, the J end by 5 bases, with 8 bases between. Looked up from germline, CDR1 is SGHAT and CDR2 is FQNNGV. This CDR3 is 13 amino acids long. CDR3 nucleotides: TGTGCCAGCAGCTTAGGGGCGGGTTATGGCTACACCTTC. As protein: CASSLGAGYGYTF.

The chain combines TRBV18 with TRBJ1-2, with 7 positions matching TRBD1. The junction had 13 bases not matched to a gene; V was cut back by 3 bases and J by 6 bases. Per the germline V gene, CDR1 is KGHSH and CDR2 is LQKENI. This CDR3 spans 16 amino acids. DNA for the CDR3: TGTGCCAGCTCACCGGGACAGCGATTTGTTCGCGATGGCTACACCTTC. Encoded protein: CASSPGQRFVRDGYTF. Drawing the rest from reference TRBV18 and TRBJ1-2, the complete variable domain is NAGVMQNPRHLVRRRGQEARLRCSPMKGHSHVYWYRQLPEEGLKFMVYLQKENIIDESGMPKERFSAEFPKEGPSILRIQQVVRGDSAAYFCASSPGQRFVRDGYTFGSGTRLTVV.

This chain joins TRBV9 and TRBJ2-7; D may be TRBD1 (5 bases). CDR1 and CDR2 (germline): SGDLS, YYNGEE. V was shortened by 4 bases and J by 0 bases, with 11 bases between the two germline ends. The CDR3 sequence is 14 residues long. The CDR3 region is CASSSTVLSYEQYF. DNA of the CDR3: TGTGCCAGCAGCTCGACAGTCCTCTCCTACGAGCAGTACTTC.

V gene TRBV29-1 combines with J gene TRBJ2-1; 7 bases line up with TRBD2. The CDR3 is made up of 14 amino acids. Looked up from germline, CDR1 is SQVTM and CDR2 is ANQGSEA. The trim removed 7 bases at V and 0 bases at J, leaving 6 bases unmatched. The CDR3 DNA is TGCAGCGCCCTGACTAGCCTCTCCTACAATGAGCAGTTCTTC. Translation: CSALTSLSYNEQFF.

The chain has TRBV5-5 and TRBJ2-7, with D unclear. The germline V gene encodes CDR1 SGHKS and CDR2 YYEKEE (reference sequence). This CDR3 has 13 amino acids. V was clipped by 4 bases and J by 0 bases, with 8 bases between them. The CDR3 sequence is CASSPSYSYEQYF. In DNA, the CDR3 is TGTGCCAGCAGCCCGAGTTACTCCTACGAGCAGTACTTC. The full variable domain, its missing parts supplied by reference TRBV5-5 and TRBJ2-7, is DAGVTQSPTHLIKTRGQQVTLRCSPISGHKSVSWYQQVLGQGPQFIFQYYEKEERGRGNFPDRFSARQFPNYSSELNVNALLLGDSALYLCASSPSYSYEQYFGPGTRLTVT.

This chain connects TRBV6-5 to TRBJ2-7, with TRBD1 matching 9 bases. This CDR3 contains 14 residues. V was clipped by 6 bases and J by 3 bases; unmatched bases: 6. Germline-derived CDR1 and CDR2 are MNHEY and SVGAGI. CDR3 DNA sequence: TGTGCCAGCAGCCCGGGACAGGGACGCTACGAGCAGTACTTC. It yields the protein CASSPGQGRYEQYF.

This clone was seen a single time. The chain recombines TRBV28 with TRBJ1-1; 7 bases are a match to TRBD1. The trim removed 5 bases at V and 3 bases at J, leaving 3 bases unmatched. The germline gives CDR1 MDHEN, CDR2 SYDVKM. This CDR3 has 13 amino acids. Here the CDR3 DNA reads TGTGCCAGCAGTGAAGACAGGGACACTGAAGCTTTCTTT. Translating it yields CASSEDRDTEAFF.

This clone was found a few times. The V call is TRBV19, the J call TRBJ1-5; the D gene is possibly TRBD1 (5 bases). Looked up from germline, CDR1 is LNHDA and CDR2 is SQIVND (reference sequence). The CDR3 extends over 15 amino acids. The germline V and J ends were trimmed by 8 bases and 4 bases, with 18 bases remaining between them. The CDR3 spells CASYETGKGNQPQHF. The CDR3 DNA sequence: TGTGCCAGTTACGAAACTGGTAAGGGGAATCAGCCCCAGCATTTT.

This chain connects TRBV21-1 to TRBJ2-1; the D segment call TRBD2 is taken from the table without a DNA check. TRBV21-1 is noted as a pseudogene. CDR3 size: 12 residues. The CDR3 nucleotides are TGTGCCAGCAGCCACCGGGACAATGAGCAGTTCTTC. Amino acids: CASSHRDNEQFF.

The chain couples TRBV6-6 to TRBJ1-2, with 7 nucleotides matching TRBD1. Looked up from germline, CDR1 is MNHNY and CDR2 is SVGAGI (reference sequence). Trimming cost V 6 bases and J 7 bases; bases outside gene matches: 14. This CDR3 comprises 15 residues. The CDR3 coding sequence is TGTGCCAGCAGCATTTCACAGGGGATGAAGGGTGGCTACACCTTC. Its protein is CASSISQGMKGGYTF.

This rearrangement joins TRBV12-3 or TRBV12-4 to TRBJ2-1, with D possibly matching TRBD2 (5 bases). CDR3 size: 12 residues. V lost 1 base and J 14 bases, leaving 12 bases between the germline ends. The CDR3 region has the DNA TGTGCCAGCAGTTTAGACCGGGGTATAGAGTTCTTC. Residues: CASSLDRGIEFF.

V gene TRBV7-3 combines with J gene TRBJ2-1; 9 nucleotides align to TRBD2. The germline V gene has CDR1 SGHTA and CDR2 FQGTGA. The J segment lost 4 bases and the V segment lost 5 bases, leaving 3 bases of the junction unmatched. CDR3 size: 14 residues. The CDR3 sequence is CASSLAGNYNEQFF. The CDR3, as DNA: TGTGCCAGCAGCCTAGCGGGGAATTACAATGAGCAGTTCTTC.

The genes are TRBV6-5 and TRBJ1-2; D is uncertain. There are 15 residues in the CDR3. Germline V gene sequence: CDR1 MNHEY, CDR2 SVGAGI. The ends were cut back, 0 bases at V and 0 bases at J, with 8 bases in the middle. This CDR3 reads CASSYSEIANYGYTF. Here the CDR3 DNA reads TGTGCCAGCAGTTACTCAGAGATAGCTAACTATGGCTACACCTTC.

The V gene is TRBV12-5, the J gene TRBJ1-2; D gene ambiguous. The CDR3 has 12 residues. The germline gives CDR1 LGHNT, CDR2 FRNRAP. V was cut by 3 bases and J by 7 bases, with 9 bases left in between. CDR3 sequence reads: CASGLRGGGYTF. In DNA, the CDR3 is TGTGCTAGTGGTTTACGGGGAGGTGGCTACACCTTC.

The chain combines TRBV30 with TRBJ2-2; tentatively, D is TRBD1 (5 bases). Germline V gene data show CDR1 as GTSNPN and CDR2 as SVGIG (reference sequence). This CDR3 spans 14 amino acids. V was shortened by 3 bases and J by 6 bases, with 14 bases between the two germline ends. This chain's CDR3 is CAWRTHARAGELFF. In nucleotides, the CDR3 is TGTGCCTGGAGGACCCACGCCAGGGCCGGGGAGCTGTTTTTT.

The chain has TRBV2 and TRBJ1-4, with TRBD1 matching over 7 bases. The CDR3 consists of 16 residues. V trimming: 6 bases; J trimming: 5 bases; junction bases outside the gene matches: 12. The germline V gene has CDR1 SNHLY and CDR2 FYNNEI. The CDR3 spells CASRDRAHRVNEKLFF. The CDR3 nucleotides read TGTGCCAGCAGAGACAGGGCTCATCGCGTGAATGAAAAACTGTTTTTT.

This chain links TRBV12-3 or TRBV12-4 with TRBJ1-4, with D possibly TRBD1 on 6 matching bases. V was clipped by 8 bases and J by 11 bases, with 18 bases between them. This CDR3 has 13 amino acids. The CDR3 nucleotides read TGTGCCAGCCGTGACAGCGGCCAGGGGAAACTGTTTTTT. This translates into CASRDSGQGKLFF.

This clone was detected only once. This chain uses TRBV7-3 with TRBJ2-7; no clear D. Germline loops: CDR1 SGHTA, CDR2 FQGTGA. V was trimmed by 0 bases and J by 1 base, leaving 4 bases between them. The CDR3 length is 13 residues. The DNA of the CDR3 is TGTGCCAGCAGCTTAACATTATCCTACGAGCAGTACTTC. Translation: CASSLTLSYEQYF.

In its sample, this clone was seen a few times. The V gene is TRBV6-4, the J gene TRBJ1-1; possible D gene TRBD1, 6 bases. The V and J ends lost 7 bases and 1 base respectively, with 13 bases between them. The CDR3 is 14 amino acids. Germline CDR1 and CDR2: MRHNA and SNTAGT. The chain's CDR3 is CASKGDRRNTEAFF. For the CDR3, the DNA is TGTGCCAGCAAAGGAGACAGGAGGAACACTGAAGCTTTCTTT.

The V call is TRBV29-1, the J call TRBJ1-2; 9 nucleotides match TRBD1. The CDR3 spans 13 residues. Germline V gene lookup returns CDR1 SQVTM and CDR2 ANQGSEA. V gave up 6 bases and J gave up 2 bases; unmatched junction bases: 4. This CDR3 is CSVSDRGNYGYTF. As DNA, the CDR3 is TGCAGCGTCTCGGACAGGGGAAACTATGGCTACACCTTC.

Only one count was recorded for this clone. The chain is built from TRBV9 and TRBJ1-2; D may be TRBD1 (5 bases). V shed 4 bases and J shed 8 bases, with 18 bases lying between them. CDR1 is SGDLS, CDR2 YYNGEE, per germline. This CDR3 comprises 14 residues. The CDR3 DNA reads TGTGCCAGCAGCCCGGCGGGGGTAATGGAGGGCTACACCTTC. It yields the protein CASSPAGVMEGYTF.

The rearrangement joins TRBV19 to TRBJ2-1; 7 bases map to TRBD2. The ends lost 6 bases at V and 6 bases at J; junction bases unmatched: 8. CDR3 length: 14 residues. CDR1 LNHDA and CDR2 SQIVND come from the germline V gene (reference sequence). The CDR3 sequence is CASRGGVKTNEQFF. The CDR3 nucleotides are TGTGCCAGTAGGGGGGGGGTAAAGACCAATGAGCAGTTCTTC. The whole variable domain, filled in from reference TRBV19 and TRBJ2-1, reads DGGITQSPKYLFRKEGQNVTLSCEQNLNHDAMYWYRQDPGQGLRLIYYSQIVNDFQKGDIAEGYSVSREKKESFPLTVTSAQKNPTAFYLCASRGGVKTNEQFFGPGTRLTVL.

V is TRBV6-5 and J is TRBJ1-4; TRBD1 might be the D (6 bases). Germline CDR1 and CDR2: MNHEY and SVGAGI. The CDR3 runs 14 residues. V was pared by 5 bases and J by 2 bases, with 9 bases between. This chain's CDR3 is CASSIRGTNEKLFF. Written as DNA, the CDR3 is TGTGCCAGCAGTATCAGGGGCACTAATGAAAAACTGTTTTTT.